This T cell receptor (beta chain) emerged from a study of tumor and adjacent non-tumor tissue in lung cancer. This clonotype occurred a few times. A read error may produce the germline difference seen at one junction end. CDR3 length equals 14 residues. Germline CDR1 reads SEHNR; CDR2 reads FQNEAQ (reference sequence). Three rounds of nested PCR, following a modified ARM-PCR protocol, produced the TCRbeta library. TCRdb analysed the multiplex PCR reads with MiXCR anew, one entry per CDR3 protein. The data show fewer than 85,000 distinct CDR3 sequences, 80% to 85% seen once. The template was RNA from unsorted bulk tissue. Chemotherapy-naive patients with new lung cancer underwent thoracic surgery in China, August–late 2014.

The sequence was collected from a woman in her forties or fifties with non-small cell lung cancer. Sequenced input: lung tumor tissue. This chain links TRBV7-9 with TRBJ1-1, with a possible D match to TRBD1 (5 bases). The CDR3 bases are TGTGCCAGTAGCTTAACAGGAGCTATCACTGAAGCTTTCTTT. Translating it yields CASSLTGAITEAFF. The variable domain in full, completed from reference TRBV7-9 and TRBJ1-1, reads DTGVSQNPRHKITKRGQNVTFRCDPISEHNRLYWYRQTLGQGPEFLTYFQNEAQLEKSRLLSDRFSAERPKGSFSTLEIQRTEQGDSAMYLCASSLTGAITEAFFGQGTRLTVV.